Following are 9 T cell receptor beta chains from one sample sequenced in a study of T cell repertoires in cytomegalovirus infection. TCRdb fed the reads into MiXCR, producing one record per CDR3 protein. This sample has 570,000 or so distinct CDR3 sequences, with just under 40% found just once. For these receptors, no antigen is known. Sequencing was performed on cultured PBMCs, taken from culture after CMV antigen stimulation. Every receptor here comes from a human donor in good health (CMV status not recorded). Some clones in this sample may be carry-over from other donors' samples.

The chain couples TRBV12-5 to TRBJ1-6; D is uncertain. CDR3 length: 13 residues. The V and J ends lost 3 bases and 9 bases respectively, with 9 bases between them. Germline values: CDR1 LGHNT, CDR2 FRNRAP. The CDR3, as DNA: TGTGCTAGTGGTTTAGAAGGGCGTTCACCCCTCCACTTT. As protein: CASGLEGRSPLHF.

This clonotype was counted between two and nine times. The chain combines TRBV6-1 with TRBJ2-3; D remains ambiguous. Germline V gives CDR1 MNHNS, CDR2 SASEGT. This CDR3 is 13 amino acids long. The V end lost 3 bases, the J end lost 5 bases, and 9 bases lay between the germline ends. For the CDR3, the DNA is TGTGCCAGCAGTGATCCAATCCGAGATACGCAGTATTTT. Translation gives CASSDPIRDTQYF.

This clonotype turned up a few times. The CDR3 sequence: CASSQLAGGADTQYF. CDR3 bases: TGTGCCAGCAGCCAACTAGCGGGAGGGGCAGATACGCAGTATTTT. The V call is TRBV28, the J call TRBJ2-3; 13 bases align to TRBD2. Per the germline V gene, CDR1 is MDHEN and CDR2 is SYDVKM. This CDR3 spans 15 amino acids. Unmatched junction bases numbered 4, after V lost 6 bases and J lost 4 bases.

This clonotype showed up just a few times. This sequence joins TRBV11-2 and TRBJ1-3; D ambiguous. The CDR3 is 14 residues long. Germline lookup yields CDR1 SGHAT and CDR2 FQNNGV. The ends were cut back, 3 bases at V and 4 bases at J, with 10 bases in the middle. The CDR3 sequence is CASSFYGEGNTIYF. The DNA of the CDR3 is TGTGCCAGCAGCTTTTACGGGGAAGGAAACACCATATATTTT.

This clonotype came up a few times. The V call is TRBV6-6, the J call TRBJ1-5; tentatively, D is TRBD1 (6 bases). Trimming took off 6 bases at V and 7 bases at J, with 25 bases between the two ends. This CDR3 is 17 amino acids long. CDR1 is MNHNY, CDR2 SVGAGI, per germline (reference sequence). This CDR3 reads CASRRTQGIATGQPQHF. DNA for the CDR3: TGTGCCAGCAGAAGAACCCAGGGGATAGCGACGGGACAGCCCCAGCATTTT.

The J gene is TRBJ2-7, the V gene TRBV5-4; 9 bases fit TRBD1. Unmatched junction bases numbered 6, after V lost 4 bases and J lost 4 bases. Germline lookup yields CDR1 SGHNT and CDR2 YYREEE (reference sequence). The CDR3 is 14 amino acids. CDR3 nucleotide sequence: TGTGCCAGCAGCATCGGACAGGGGAAATACGAGCAGTACTTC. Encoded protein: CASSIGQGKYEQYF.

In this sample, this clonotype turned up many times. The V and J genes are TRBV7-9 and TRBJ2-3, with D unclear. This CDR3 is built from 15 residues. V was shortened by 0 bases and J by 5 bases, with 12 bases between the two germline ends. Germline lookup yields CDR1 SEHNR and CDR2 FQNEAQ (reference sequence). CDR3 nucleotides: TGTGCCAGCAGCTTAGCAAGGGTTGGCCTAGATACGCAGTATTTT. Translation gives CASSLARVGLDTQYF.

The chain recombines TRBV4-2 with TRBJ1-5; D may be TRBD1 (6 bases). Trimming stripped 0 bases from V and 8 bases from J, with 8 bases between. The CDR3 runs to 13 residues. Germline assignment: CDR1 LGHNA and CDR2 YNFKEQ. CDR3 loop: CASSQDAGEPQHF. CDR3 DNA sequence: TGTGCCAGCAGCCAAGATGCAGGGGAGCCCCAGCATTTT.

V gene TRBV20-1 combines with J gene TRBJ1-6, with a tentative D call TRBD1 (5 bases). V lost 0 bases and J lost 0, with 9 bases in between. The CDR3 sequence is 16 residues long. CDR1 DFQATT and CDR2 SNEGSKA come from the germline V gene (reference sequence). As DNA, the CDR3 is TGCAGTGCTAGAGACCAGGGAAGCTCCTATAATTCACCCCTCCACTTT. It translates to CSARDQGSSYNSPLHF.